The 5 T cell receptor beta chains presented below share a single source sample, sequenced in a study of shared clonotypes between healthy human individuals. The repertoire was sequenced with immunoSEQ multiplex PCR; TCRdb's copy has only in-frame clones and lacks some. The sample has 2.3 million or so clones, 85% to 95% seen once; the top ten hold 0.3% to 0.4%. Sequenced material: naive CD4+ T cells from PBMCs. Described subset: CD45RA+ positively selected. The receptors stem from a man aged 18 to 29 in good health. Some clones in this sample may be carry-over from other donors' samples.

V is TRBV9 and J is TRBJ2-5; a possible D gene is TRBD1 (5 bases). This CDR3 contains 15 residues. Germline CDR1 reads SGDLS; CDR2 reads YYNGEE. Trimming took off 0 bases at V and 5 bases at J, with 14 bases between the two ends. CDR3 sequence: CASSVGRQGLETQYF. CDR3 DNA sequence: TGTGCCAGCAGCGTAGGGCGGCAGGGCTTGGAGACCCAGTACTTC. Supplemented by reference TRBV9 and TRBJ2-5, the full variable domain reads DSGVTQTPKHLITATGQRVTLRCSPRSGDLSVYWYQQSLDQGLQFLIQYYNGEERAKGNILERFSAQQFPDLHSELNLSSLELGDSALYFCASSVGRQGLETQYFGPGTRLLVL.

In regard to this clone: Different DNA sequences within this sample yield the same CDR3. V is TRBV7-2 and J is TRBJ2-1, with D possibly matching TRBD1 (5 bases). The CDR3 extends over 13 amino acids. Germline lookup yields CDR1 SGHTA and CDR2 FQGNSA. V dropped 6 bases and J dropped 5 bases, with 11 bases sitting between them. CDR3 region: CASSLGPNNEQFF. CDR3 in DNA: TGTGCCAGCAGTTTGGGGCCGAACAATGAGCAGTTCTTC.

The chain recombines TRBV18 with TRBJ2-4; 7 nucleotides line up with TRBD2. After removal of 3 bases from V and 0 bases from J, the junction contained 2 bases not matched to a gene. This CDR3 region has 15 residues. Germline V CDR1 and CDR2: KGHSH, LQKENI. CDR3 amino acids: CASSPAGVAKNIQYF. CDR3 nucleotides: TGTGCCAGCTCACCGGCGGGGGTAGCCAAAAACATTCAGTACTTC.

The CDR3 nucleotides are TGCGCCAGCAGCCAAGGACCGGCAAAACAAGAGACCCAGTACTTC. It is translated as CASSQGPAKQETQYF. This sequence joins TRBV4-1 and TRBJ2-5; D is ambiguous. Germline values: CDR1 MGHRA, CDR2 YSYEKL. The CDR3 has 15 amino acids. V was cut by 1 base and J by 2 bases, with 11 bases left in between.

V is TRBV6-5 and J is TRBJ1-4, with no clear D. This CDR3 region has 15 residues. The germline V gene encodes CDR1 MNHEY and CDR2 SVGAGI. V lost 6 bases to trimming and J lost 0 bases, with 11 bases between them. The CDR3 sequence: CASSSRFTTNEKLFF. The DNA for the CDR3 is TGTGCCAGCAGCTCCAGATTTACAACTAATGAAAAACTGTTTTTT.